The next 9 T cell receptor beta chains were all read from a single sample in a study of shared clonotypes between healthy human individuals. The repertoire was sequenced with immunoSEQ multiplex PCR; TCRdb's copy has only in-frame clones and lacks some. Among about 2.4 million clones listed, roughly 93% were seen once. Material for sequencing was naive CD4+ T cells from PBMCs. Subset indicated: CD45RA+ positively selected. The receptor set was obtained from a man aged 18 to 30 in good health. Some clones in this sample may be carry-over from other donors' samples.

This clone was picked up a small number of times. The chain combines TRBV4-3 with TRBJ1-2; a possible D gene is TRBD1 (6 bases). The V end was cut by 4 bases, the J end by 4 bases, with 13 bases between. Germline CDR1 LGHNA, CDR2 YSLEER. This CDR3 comprises 14 residues. In nucleotides, the CDR3 is TGCGCCAGCAGCCCAGGAACAGGGACCTATGGCTACACCTTC. This sequence encodes CASSPGTGTYGYTF.

This chain links TRBV6-1 with TRBJ2-2, with D possibly being TRBD2 (5 bases). This CDR3 contains 14 residues. Trimming removed 7 bases at V and 3 bases at J, with 12 bases between. Germline V lookup: CDR1 MNHNS, CDR2 SASEGT. The DNA of the CDR3 is TGTGCCAGCATGGTGGGCGGGTACACCGGGGAGCTGTTTTTT. Protein sequence: CASMVGGYTGELFF.

This clone was seen a single time. The V and J genes are TRBV4-2 and TRBJ2-1, with TRBD2 matching 11 bases. The germline V gene has CDR1 LGHNA and CDR2 YNFKEQ. The CDR3 is 17 residues long. The trim removed 0 bases at V and 8 bases at J, leaving 9 bases unmatched. This chain's CDR3 is CASSQDLRLAGIYEQFF. Here the CDR3 DNA reads TGTGCCAGCAGCCAAGATCTCAGACTAGCGGGGATCTATGAGCAGTTCTTC.

The chain uses TRBV4-2 and TRBJ2-1, with D possibly TRBD1 on 6 matching bases. The CDR3 runs 13 residues. Trimming removed 3 bases from V and 6 bases from J, with 9 bases in between. CDR1 is LGHNA, CDR2 YNFKEQ, per germline. This CDR3 is CASSQRGGNEQFF. In DNA form, the CDR3 reads TGTGCCAGCAGCCAGCGAGGGGGCAATGAGCAGTTCTTC.

The V gene is TRBV29-1, the J gene TRBJ2-5, with 7 bases fitting TRBD1. The junction had 9 bases not matched to a gene; V was cut back by 7 bases and J by 4 bases. This CDR3 is 13 amino acids long. The germline CDR1 and CDR2 sequences are SQVTM and ANQGSEA. CDR3 residues: CSAMRQGRETQYF. As DNA, the CDR3 is TGCAGCGCCATGAGACAGGGACGAGAGACCCAGTACTTC.

The rearrangement uses TRBV19 and TRBJ2-7; D may match TRBD1 or TRBD2 (5 bases each). Between the trimmed V and J ends, which lost 5 bases and 4 bases, there was a span of 15 bases. This CDR3 has 14 residues. Germline CDR1 reads LNHDA; CDR2 reads SQIVND (reference sequence). The CDR3 spells CASSRGPERYEQYF. Written as DNA, the CDR3 is TGTGCCAGTAGTCGGGGACCCGAGAGATACGAGCAGTACTTC.

The chain employs TRBV19 and TRBJ2-4; 12 bases fit TRBD2. CDR1 LNHDA and CDR2 SQIVND come from the germline V gene (reference sequence). The CDR3 length is 17 residues. The J segment lost 2 bases and the V segment lost 9 bases, leaving 11 bases of the junction unmatched. CDR3 loop: CASVGLAGGPTKNIQYF. CDR3 nucleotide sequence: TGTGCCAGCGTGGGTCTAGCGGGAGGGCCGACCAAAAACATTCAGTACTTC.

This rearrangement joins TRBV9 to TRBJ2-1, with TRBD2 identical over 12 bases. The CDR3 contains 17 residues. Germline V lookup: CDR1 SGDLS, CDR2 YYNGEE. After removal of 4 bases from V and 3 bases from J, the junction contained 8 bases not matched to a gene. The CDR3 coding sequence is TGTGCCAGCAGCTTTTCACTACTAGCGGGAGGCTACAATGAGCAGTTCTTC. Amino acid sequence: CASSFSLLAGGYNEQFF.

The chain links TRBV6-5 to TRBJ1-5, with 7 bases aligning to TRBD1. Germline lookup yields CDR1 MNHEY and CDR2 SVGAGI. J lost 1 base, V lost 6 bases, and 6 bases had no gene match. CDR3 length: 15 residues. The CDR3 is CASRSGQVSNQPQHF. CDR3 coding DNA: TGTGCCAGCAGATCCGGACAGGTCAGCAATCAGCCCCAGCATTTT.